Presented here are 10 T cell receptor beta chains from one specimen sequenced in a study of cytomegalovirus exposure and HLA in healthy donors. Primers included in the PCR were 60 Vbeta and 13 Jbeta primers. Libraries were prepared by immunoSEQ multiplex PCR; TCRdb keeps only in-frame clonotypes and omits some of them. The table records around 110,000 clones, about 64% of them present only once. The sequencing sample was made of PBMCs. The receptors here all came from a female donor in good health and CMV-seronegative.

J is TRBJ1-5 and V is TRBV4-3; possibly TRBD1 for D (5 bases). The CDR3 length is 15 residues. CDR1 is LGHNA, CDR2 YSLEER, per germline. V dropped 0 bases and J dropped 4 bases, with 10 bases sitting between them. CDR3 sequence (DNA): TGCGCCAGCAGCCAAGATTACCCAGGGAATCAGCCCCAGCATTTT. As protein: CASSQDYPGNQPQHF.

The CDR3 sequence: CASSAPSADTQYF. CDR3 nucleotides: TGTGCCAGCAGCGCCCCCTCTGCAGATACGCAGTATTTT. The chain combines TRBV9 with TRBJ2-3; D gene ambiguous. With 3 bases removed from V and 4 bases from J, the gap between germline ends came to 9 bases. Germline-derived CDR1 and CDR2 are SGDLS and YYNGEE. This CDR3 is 13 amino acids long.

The chain couples TRBV7-2 to TRBJ2-1; 7 bases align to TRBD2. This CDR3 region has 14 residues. Germline loops: CDR1 SGHTA, CDR2 FQGNSA. V was pared by 4 bases and J by 3 bases, with 3 bases of the junction left unmatched. The CDR3 sequence: CASSSRTSYNEQFF. The CDR3 nucleotides read TGTGCCAGCAGCTCACGGACTAGCTACAATGAGCAGTTCTTC.

The V call is TRBV30, the J call TRBJ2-1, with TRBD2 matching over 8 bases. J was trimmed by 10 bases and V by 5 bases; bases with no gene match: 10. There are 13 residues in the CDR3. Germline CDR1 is GTSNPN and CDR2 is SVGIG (reference sequence). In DNA, the CDR3 is TGTGCCTGGCGGGAGGGCCGGGGTCGGGAGCAGTTCTTC. Translation: CAWREGRGREQFF.

The V call is TRBV10-3, the J call TRBJ2-7, with 10 bases fitting TRBD1. The CDR3 has 13 residues. With V trimmed by 10 bases and J by 7 bases, 10 bases remained unmatched. CDR1 and CDR2 (germline): ENHRY, SYGVKD. The CDR3 nucleotides read TGTGCCACCAGACAGGGGGCGCGTAAGGAGCAGTACTTC. This sequence encodes CATRQGARKEQYF.

The CDR3: CASSRTGSGTEAFF. CDR3 bases: TGTGCCAGCAGTAGGACAGGGTCCGGCACTGAAGCTTTCTTT. This sequence joins TRBV25-1 and TRBJ1-1, with TRBD1 matching 8 bases. V lost 5 bases, J lost 4 bases, and 6 bases stayed unmatched. Germline CDR1 and CDR2: MGHDK and SYGVNS. The CDR3 runs to 14 residues.

The chain is built from TRBV28 and TRBJ2-1; D perhaps matches TRBD2 (6 bases). The germline V and J ends were trimmed by 6 bases and 4 bases, with 13 bases remaining between them. Per the germline V gene, CDR1 is MDHEN and CDR2 is SYDVKM. CDR3 length equals 14 residues. The CDR3 here is CASRSTGEYNEQFF. The CDR3 DNA is TGTGCCAGCAGATCCACGGGAGAGTACAATGAGCAGTTCTTC.

The CDR3 spells CASRLGTGMISNQPQHF. The CDR3 nucleotides are TGTGCCAGCCGACTCGGGACAGGGATGATTAGCAATCAGCCCCAGCATTTT. The genes are TRBV28 and TRBJ1-5; 9 bases are shared with TRBD1. There are 17 residues in the CDR3. Germline assignment: CDR1 MDHEN and CDR2 SYDVKM. Trimming at V came to 8 bases and at J to 0 bases, leaving 11 bases not matched to a gene.

V is TRBV10-3 and J is TRBJ2-7; 10 bases line up with TRBD1. V lost 6 bases, J lost 5 bases, and 1 base stayed unmatched. In germline, CDR1 is ENHRY, CDR2 SYGVKD. The CDR3 runs 12 residues. The CDR3 loop is CAIRGQGDEQYF. The CDR3 DNA is TGTGCCATCAGAGGACAGGGGGACGAGCAGTACTTC.

This chain connects TRBV10-1 to TRBJ2-7; weak D call: TRBD1 (6 bases). Looked up from germline, CDR1 is WNHNN and CDR2 is SYGVQD (reference sequence). This CDR3 region has 13 residues. Trimming left V 11 bases short and J 0 bases short, with 14 bases between. The CDR3 DNA is TGCGCCGGTCAGGGGCCCACCTCCTACGAGCAGTACTTC. This encodes CAGQGPTSYEQYF.